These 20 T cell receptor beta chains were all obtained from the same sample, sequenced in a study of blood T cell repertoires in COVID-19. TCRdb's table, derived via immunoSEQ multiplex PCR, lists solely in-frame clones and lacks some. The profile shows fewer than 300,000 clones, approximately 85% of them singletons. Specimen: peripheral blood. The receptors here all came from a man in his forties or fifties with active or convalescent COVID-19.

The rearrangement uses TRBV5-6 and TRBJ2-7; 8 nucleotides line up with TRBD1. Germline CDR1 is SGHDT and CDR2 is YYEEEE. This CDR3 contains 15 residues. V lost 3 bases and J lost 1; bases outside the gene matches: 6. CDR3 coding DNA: TGTGCCAGCAGCTCCCCGCACAGGGGGTCCTACGAGCAGTACTTC. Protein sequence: CASSSPHRGSYEQYF.

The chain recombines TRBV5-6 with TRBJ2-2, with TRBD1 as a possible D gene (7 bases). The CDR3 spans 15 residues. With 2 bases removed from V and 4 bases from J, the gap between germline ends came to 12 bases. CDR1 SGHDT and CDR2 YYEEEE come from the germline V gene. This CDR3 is CASSFQGGATGELFF. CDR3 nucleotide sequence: TGTGCCAGCAGCTTTCAGGGGGGCGCCACCGGGGAGCTGTTTTTT.

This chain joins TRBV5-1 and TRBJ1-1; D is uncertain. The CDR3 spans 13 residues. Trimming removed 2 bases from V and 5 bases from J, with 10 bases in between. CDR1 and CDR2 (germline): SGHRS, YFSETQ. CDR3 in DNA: TGCGCCAGCAGCTTTGAAACCGGGACTGAAGCTTTCTTT. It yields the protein CASSFETGTEAFF.

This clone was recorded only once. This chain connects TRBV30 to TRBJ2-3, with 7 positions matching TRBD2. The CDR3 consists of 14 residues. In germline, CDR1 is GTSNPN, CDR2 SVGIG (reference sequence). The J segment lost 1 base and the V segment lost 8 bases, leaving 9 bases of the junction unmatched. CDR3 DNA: TGTGCCAGAGAGGGCGGGAGTGGCACAGATACGCAGTATTTT. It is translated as CAREGGSGTDTQYF.

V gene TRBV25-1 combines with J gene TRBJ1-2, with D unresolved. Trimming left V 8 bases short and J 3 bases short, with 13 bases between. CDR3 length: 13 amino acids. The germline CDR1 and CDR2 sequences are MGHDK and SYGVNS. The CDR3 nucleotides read TGTGCCAGCGGCGAGACAAGCTACTATGGCTACACCTTC. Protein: CASGETSYYGYTF.

DNA for the CDR3: TGCGCCAGCAGCTTGACGGGACAGGGTACTGAGACCCAGTACTTC. This gives the protein CASSLTGQGTETQYF. The chain joins TRBV5-1 to TRBJ2-5, with 9 bases aligning to TRBD1. V lost 1 base and J lost 5; bases outside the gene matches: 6. The germline gives CDR1 SGHRS, CDR2 YFSETQ. The CDR3 is 15 amino acids.

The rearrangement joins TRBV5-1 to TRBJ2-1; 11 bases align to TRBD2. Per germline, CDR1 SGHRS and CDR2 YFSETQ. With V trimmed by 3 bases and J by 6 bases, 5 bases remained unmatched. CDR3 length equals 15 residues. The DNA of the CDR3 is TGCGCCAGCAGCTACCTAGCGGGAGGTATCAATGAGCAGTTCTTC. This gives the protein CASSYLAGGINEQFF. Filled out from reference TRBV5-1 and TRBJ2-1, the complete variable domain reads KAGVTQTPRYLIKTRGQQVTLSCSPISGHRSVSWYQQTPGQGLQFLFEYFSETQRNKGNFPGRFSGRQFSNSRSEMNVSTLELGDSALYLCASSYLAGGINEQFFGPGTRLTVL.

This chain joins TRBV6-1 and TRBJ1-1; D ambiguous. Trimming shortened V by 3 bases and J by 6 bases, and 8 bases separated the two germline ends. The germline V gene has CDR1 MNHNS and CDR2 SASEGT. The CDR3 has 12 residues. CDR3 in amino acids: CASSERIAEAFF. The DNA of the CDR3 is TGTGCCAGCAGTGAGAGGATAGCTGAAGCTTTCTTT.

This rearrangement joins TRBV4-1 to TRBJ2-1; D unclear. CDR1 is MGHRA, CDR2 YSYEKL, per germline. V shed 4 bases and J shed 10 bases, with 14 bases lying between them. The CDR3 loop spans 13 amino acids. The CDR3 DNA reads TGCGCCAGCAGCCGGTCTCAGGTCCAGGAGCAGTTCTTC. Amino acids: CASSRSQVQEQFF.

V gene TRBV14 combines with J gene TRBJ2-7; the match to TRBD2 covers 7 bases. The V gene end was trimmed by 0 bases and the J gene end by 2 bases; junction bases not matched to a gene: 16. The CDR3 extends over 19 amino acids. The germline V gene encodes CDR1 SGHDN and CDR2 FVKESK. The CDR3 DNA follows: TGTGCCAGCAGCCAAGACTCTAGGCGCGCAACGGGAGGACCCTACGAGCAGTACTTC. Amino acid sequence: CASSQDSRRATGGPYEQYF.

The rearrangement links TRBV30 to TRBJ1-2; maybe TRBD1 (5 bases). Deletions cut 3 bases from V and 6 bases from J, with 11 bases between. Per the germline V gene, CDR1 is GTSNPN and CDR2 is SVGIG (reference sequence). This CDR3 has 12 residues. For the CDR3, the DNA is TGTGCCTGGAGGGACACAATTGATGGCTACACCTTC. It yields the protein CAWRDTIDGYTF.

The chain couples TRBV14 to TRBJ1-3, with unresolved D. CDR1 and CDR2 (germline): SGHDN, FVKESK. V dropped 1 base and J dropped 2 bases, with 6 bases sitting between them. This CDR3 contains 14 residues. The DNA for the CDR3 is TGTGCCAGCAGCCAAGGGCAGGCTGGAAACACCATATATTTT. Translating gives CASSQGQAGNTIYF. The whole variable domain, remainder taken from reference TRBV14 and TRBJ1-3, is EAGVTQFPSHSVIEKGQTVTLRCDPISGHDNLYWYRRVMGKEIKFLLHFVKESKQDESGMPNNRFLAERTGGTYSTLKVQPAELEDSGVYFCASSQGQAGNTIYFGEGSWLTVV.

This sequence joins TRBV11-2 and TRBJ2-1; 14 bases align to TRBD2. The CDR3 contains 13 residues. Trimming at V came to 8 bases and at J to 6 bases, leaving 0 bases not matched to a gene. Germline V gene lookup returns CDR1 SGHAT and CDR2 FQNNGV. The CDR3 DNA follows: TGTGCCAGCGGACTAGCGGGGGGCAATGAGCAGTTCTTC. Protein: CASGLAGGNEQFF.

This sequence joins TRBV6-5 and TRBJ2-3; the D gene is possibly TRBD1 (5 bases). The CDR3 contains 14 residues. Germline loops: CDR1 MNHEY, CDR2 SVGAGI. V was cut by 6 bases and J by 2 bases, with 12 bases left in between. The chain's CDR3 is CASRGRSFTDTQYF. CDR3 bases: TGTGCCAGCAGGGGGCGATCCTTCACAGATACGCAGTATTTT.

DNA of the CDR3: TGCGCCAGCAGCTCGGGACCCGGGGGCTACGAGCAGTACTTC. This translates into CASSSGPGGYEQYF. The chain employs TRBV5-1 and TRBJ2-7; maybe TRBD2 (6 bases). The CDR3 length is 14 residues. Trimming left V 3 bases short and J 3 bases short, with 13 bases between. Germline V gene data show CDR1 as SGHRS and CDR2 as YFSETQ.

The CDR3 loop reads CAISELLGRTNTEAFF. The CDR3 bases are TGTGCCATCAGTGAACTTCTGGGGCGGACAAACACTGAAGCTTTCTTT. The V and J genes are TRBV10-3 and TRBJ1-1; D perhaps matches TRBD1 (5 bases). V was trimmed by 3 bases and J by 2 bases, leaving 16 bases between them. The CDR3 totals 16 residues. CDR1 and CDR2 from the germline V gene are ENHRY and SYGVKD.

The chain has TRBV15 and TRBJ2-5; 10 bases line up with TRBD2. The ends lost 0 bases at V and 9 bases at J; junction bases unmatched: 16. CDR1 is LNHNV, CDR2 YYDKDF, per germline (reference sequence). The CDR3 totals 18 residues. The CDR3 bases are TGTGCCACCAGCAGAGACCTAGCGGGAGAGGGATTAATATTCGCCCAGTACTTC. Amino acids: CATSRDLAGEGLIFAQYF. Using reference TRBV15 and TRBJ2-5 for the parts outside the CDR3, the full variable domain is DAMVIQNPRYQVTQFGKPVTLSCSQTLNHNVMYWYQQKSSQAPKLLFHYYDKDFNNEADTPDNFQSRRPNTSFCFLDIRSPGLGDTAMYLCATSRDLAGEGLIFAQYFGPGTRLLVL.

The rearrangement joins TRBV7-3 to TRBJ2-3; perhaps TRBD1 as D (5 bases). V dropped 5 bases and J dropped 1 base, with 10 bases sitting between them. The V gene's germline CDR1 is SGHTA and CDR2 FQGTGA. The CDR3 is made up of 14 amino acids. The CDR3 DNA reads TGTGCCAGCAGCAGTGGGGCAGGCACAGATACGCAGTATTTT. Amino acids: CASSSGAGTDTQYF.

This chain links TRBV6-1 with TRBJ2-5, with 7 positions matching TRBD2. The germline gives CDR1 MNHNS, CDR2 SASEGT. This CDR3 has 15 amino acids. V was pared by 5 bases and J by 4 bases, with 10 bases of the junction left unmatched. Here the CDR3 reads CASSLAGVRSETQYF. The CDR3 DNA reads TGTGCCAGCAGTTTGGCGGGAGTTAGATCAGAGACCCAGTACTTC.

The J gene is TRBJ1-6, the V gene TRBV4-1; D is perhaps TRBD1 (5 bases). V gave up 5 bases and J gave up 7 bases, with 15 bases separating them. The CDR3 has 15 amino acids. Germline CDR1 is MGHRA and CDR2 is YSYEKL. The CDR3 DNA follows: TGCGCCAGCAGCATTCAACAGGCGGCCAATTCACCCCTCCACTTT. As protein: CASSIQQAANSPLHF.